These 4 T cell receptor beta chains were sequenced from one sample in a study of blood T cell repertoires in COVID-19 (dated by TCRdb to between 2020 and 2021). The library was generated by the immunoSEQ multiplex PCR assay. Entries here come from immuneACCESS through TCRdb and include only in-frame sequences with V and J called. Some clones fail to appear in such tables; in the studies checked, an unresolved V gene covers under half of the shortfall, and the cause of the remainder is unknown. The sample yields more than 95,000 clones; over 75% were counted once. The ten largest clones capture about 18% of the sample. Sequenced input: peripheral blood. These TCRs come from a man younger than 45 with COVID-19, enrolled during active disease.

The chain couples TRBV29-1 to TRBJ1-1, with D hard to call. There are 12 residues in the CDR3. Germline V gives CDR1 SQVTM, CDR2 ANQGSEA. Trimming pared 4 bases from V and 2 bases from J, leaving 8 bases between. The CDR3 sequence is CSVGMANTEAFF. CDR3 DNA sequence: TGCAGCGTTGGTATGGCTAACACTGAAGCTTTCTTT.

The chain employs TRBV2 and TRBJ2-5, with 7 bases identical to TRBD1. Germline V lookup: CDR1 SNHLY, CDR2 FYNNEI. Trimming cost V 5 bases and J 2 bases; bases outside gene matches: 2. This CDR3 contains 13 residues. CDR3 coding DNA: TGTGCCAGCAGTAGGGACAGACAAGAGACCCAGTACTTC. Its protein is CASSRDRQETQYF.

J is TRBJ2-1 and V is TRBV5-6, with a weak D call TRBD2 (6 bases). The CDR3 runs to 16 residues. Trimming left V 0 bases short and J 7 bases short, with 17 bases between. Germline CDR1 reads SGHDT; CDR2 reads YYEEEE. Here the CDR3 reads CASSLEGSGLRNEQFF. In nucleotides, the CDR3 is TGTGCCAGCAGCTTGGAGGGTAGCGGCTTAAGGAATGAGCAGTTCTTC.

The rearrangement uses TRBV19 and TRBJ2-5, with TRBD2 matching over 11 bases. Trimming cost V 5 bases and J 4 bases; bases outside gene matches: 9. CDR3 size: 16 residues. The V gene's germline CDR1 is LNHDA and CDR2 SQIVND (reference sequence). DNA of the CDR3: TGTGCCAGTAGTGCGACTAGCGGGACTATGGGAGAGACCCAGTACTTC. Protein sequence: CASSATSGTMGETQYF.